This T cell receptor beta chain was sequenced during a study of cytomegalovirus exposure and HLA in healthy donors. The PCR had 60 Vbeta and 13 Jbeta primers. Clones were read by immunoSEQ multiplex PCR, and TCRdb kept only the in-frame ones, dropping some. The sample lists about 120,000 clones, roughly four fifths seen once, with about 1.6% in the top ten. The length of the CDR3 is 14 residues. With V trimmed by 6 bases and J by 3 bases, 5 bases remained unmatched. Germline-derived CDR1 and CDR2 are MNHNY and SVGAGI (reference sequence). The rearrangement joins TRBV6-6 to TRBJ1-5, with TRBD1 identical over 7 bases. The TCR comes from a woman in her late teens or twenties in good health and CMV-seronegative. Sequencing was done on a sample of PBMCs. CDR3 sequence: CASSRTGVNQPQHF. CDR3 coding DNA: TGTGCCAGCAGCCGCACAGGGGTCAATCAGCCCCAGCATTTT.